The rows below give T cell receptor beta chains drawn from one sample of a study of CD8 T cells in Susac syndrome. A single record per CDR3 protein comes from TCRdb applying MiXCR to the immunoSEQ multiplex PCR reads. The sample carries about 250,000 distinct CDR3 sequences, about 94% recorded once. The sequenced material came from CD4+ T cells from PBMCs. The receptors here all came from a human donor with multiple sclerosis. The CDR3 runs from the conserved cysteine through the conserved F or W. The order of the fields is J gene, clone size, D gene, V gene, CDR3 protein, CDR3 DNA. The D gene is left open where the match is weak. Only part of the rows carry a size: once, few, many, or a class if the clone is expanded.

>TRBJ1-2|.|.|TRBV5-4
CASSPPGGWEGYTF
TGTGCCAGCAGCCCACCCGGGGGTTGGGAGGGCTACACCTTC
>TRBJ1-4|.|.|TRBV9
CASSPRDGTEKLFF
TGTGCCAGCAGCCCACGGGACGGGACGGAAAAACTGTTTTTT
>TRBJ2-1|once|.|TRBV7-3
CASSLDSASYNEQFF
TGTGCCAGCAGCTTAGACTCGGCTTCCTACAATGAGCAGTTCTTC
>TRBJ1-4|.|TRBD1|TRBV30
CAWSGQGAGEKLFF
TGTGCCTGGAGTGGACAGGGGGCCGGTGAAAAACTGTTTTTT
>TRBJ2-1|.|TRBD1|TRBV5-1
CASSLQGASYNEQFF
TGCGCCAGCAGCTTACAGGGGGCCTCCTACAATGAGCAGTTCTTC
>TRBJ2-2|few|.|TRBV7-9
CASSLGPYSNTGELFF
TGTGCCAGCAGCTTAGGGCCATACTCGAACACCGGGGAGCTGTTTTTT
>TRBJ2-5|.|.|TRBV6-5
CAASGGGKTQYF
TGTGCCGCGTCTGGAGGGGGAAAGACCCAGTACTTC
>TRBJ2-5|.|.|TRBV20-1
CSARQMLETQYF
TGCAGTGCCAGACAGATGTTGGAGACCCAGTACTTC
>TRBJ1-1|.|.|TRBV9
CASSVEPGHHTEAFF
TGTGCCAGCAGCGTAGAACCGGGACATCACACTGAAGCTTTCTTT
>TRBJ2-2|.|.|TRBV11-3
CASSTTNTGELFF
TGTGCCAGCAGCACAACGAACACCGGGGAGCTGTTTTTT
>TRBJ2-3|.|.|TRBV5-4
CASNNLGLQGADTQYF
TGTGCCAGCAACAATTTAGGGTTGCAGGGTGCAGATACGCAGTATTTT
>TRBJ1-6|.|TRBD1|TRBV6-6
CASSGGQTYNSPLHF
TGTGCCAGCAGTGGGGGACAGACGTATAATTCACCCCTCCACTTT
>TRBJ1-6|.|.|TRBV19
CASNRADYNSPLHF
TGTGCCAGTAATAGGGCGGACTATAATTCACCCCTCCACTTT
>TRBJ1-6|.|.|TRBV29-1
CSVVYGPYNSPLHF
TGCAGCGTTGTGTACGGTCCCTATAATTCACCCCTCCACTTT
>TRBJ1-1|.|.|TRBV27
CASSRSGSVTEAFF
TGTGCCAGCAGTCGGTCAGGGTCGGTCACTGAAGCTTTCTTT
>TRBJ1-6|once|.|TRBV14
CASSRRTRDSPLHF
TGTGCCAGCAGCCGCCGTACACGCGACTCACCCCTCCACTTT
>TRBJ2-1|.|TRBD2|TRBV27
CASSSRPGLAGLQMGEQFF
TGTGCCAGCAGTTCCCGACCGGGACTAGCGGGGCTACAGATGGGTGAGCAGTTCTTC